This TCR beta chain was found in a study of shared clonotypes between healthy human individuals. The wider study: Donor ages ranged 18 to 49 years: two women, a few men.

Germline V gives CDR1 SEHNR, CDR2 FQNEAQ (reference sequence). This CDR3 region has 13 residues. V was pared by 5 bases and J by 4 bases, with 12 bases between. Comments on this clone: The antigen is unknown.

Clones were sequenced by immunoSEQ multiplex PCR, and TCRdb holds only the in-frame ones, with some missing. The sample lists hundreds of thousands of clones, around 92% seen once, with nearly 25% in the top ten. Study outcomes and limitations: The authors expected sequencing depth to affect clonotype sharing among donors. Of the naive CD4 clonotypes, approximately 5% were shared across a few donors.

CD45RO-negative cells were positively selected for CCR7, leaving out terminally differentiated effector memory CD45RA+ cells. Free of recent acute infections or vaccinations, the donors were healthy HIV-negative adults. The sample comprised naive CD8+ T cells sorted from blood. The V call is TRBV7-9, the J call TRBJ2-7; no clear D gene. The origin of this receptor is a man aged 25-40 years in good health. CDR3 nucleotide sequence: TGTGCCAGCAGCCCTCCCGATACGTACGAGCAGTACTTC. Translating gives CASSPPDTYEQYF.